The sequence of this T cell receptor (beta chain) was determined in a study of blood T cells in healthy people across ages. Study-level findings and limits: Diversity of TCR beta per million T cells declined in a roughly linear way with age.

The V and J ends lost 11 bases and 0 bases respectively, with 20 bases between them. Per germline, CDR1 KGHDR and CDR2 SFDVKD. This CDR3 is 16 amino acids long. Remarks on this clonotype: Its antigen is currently unknown.

For the second PCR, which ran for 7 to 11 cycles, a sample-barcoded 5' primer and a J-beta primer mix were used. Each cDNA molecule carried a tag from a template-switch adaptor that contained 12 random nucleotides. TCRdb reanalysed the 5' RACE reads using MiXCR and keeps one entry per CDR3 protein. Here the sample spans 700,000 to 850,000 distinct CDR3 sequences, under 40% being singletons. The chain joins TRBV24-1 to TRBJ2-3; D is perhaps TRBD2 (6 bases). Input material: blood. The origin of this receptor is a man between 18 and 35 years old in good health. CDR3 protein: CASHRISGFSTDTQYF. The CDR3 DNA sequence: TGTGCCAGCCATCGAATTAGCGGATTTAGCACAGATACGCAGTATTTT.